Listed below are T cell receptor beta chains from one sample, sequenced in a study of molecular identifiers for immune sequencing clone quantification. TCRdb recomputed calls from the PCR reads with MiXCR, one row per CDR3 protein. The sample comprises a few hundred thousand distinct CDR3 sequences, around 21% of which are singletons, and approximately 0.84% rests with the top ten. Sequencing input: naive CD8+ T cells from blood, with Jurkat cell RNA spiked in. The receptors stem from a human donor in good health. Some libraries in this study had Jurkat cell RNA spiked in. Both conserved end residues are part of each CDR3.

v_gene,j_gene,CDR3aa
TRBV4-2,TRBJ2-3,CASSRGLGGDTQYF
TRBV4-2,TRBJ2-5,CASSQDQGAQETQYF
TRBV19,TRBJ2-3,CASHAGGADTQYF
TRBV4-1,TRBJ2-1,CASSQDGAGPSYNEQFF
TRBV6-1,TRBJ1-2,CASSEEGRDSIYGYTF
TRBV2,TRBJ2-1,CASGLANEQFF
TRBV29-1,TRBJ1-1,CSTQGPVTTEAFF
TRBV6-6,TRBJ2-1,CASSYSAGRSYNEQFF
TRBV7-9,TRBJ1-2,CASSLVGGGVYGYTF
TRBV7-9,TRBJ1-2,CASSSPGAIYGYTF
TRBV19,TRBJ1-1,CASSIDFGTPNTEAFF
TRBV2,TRBJ1-6,CASTDRGGSPLHF
TRBV4-1,TRBJ1-1,CASSLDAATMNTEAFF
TRBV12-3/TRBV12-4,TRBJ2-1,CASRPTLAGPDNEQFF